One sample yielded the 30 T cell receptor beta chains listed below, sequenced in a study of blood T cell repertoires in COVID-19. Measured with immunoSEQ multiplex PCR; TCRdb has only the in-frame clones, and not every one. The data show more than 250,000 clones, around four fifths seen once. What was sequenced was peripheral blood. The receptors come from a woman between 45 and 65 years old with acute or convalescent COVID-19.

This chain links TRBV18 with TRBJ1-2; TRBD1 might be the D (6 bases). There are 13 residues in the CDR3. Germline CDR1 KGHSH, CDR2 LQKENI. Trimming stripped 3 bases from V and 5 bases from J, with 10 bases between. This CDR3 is CASSPRTAYGYTF. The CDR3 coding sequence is TGTGCCAGCTCACCCCGGACAGCATATGGCTACACCTTC.

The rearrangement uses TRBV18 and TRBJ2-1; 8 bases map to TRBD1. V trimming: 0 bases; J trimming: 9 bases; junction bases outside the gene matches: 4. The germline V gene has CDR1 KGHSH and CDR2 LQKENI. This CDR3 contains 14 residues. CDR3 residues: CASSPPGTGGEQFF. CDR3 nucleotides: TGTGCCAGCTCACCACCAGGAACAGGGGGTGAGCAGTTCTTC.

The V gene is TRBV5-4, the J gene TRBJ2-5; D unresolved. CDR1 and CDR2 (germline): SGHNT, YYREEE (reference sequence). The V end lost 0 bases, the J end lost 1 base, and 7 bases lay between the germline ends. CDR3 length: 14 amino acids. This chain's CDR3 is CASSLAGLQETQYF. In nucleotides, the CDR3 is TGTGCCAGCAGCTTGGCAGGTCTCCAAGAGACCCAGTACTTC.

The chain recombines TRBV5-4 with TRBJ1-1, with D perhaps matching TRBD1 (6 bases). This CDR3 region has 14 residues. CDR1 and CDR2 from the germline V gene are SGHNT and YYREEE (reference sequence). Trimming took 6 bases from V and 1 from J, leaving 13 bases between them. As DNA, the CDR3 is TGTGCCAGCACAAGCAGGGGACAGAACACTGAAGCTTTCTTT. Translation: CASTSRGQNTEAFF.

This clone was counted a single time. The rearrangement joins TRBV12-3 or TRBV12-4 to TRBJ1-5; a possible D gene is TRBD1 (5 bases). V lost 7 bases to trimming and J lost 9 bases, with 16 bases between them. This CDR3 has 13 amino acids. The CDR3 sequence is CASNRDSPAPQHF. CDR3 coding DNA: TGTGCCAGCAATAGGGACTCTCCGGCGCCCCAGCATTTT.

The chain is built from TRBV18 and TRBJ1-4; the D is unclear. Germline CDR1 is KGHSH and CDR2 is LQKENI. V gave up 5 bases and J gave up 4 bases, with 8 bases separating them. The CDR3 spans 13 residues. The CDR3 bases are TGTGCCAGCTCAATCGCACATAATGAAAAACTGTTTTTT. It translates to CASSIAHNEKLFF.

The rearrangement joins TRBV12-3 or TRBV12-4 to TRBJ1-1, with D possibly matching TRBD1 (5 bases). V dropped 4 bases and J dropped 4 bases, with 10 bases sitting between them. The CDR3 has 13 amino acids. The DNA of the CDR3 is TGTGCCAGCAGTTCCCAGGGAAGCACTGAAGCTTTCTTT. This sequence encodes CASSSQGSTEAFF.

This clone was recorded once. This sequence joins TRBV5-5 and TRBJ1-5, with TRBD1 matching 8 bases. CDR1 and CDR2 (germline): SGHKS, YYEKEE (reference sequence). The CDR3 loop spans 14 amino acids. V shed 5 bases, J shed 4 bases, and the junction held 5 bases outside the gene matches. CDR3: CASSPDRGNQPQHF. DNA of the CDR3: TGTGCCAGCAGTCCCGACAGGGGAAATCAGCCCCAGCATTTT.

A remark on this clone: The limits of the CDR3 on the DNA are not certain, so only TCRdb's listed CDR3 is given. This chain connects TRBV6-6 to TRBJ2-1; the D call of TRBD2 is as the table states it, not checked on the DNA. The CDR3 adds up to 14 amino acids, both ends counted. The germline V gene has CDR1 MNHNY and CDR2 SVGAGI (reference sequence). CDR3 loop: CASSSSPADNEQFF.

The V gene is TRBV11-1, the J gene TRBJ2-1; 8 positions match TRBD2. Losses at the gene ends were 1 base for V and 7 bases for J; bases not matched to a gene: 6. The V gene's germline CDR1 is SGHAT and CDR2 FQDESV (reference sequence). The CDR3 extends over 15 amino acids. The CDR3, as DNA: TGTGCCAGCAGCTTAGGTCGGGGGGGCTGGAATGAGCAGTTCTTC. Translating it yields CASSLGRGGWNEQFF.

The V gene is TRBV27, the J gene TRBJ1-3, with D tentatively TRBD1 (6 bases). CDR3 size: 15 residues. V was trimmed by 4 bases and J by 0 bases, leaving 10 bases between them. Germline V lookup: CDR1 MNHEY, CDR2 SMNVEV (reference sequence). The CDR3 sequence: CASSSLTGSGNTIYF. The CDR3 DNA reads TGTGCCAGCAGTTCCCTGACAGGCTCTGGAAACACCATATATTTT.

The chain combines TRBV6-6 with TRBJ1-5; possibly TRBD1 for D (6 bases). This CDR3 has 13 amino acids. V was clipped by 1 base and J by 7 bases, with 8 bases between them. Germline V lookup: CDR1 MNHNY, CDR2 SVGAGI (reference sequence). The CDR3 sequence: CASSYYREQPQHF. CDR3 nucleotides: TGTGCCAGCAGTTACTACAGGGAGCAGCCCCAGCATTTT.

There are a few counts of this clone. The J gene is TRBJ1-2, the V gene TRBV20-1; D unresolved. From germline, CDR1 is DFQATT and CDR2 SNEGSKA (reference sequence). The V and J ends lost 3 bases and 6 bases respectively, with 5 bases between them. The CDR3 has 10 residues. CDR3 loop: CSASSNGYTF. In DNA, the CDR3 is TGCAGTGCTAGTTCCAATGGCTACACCTTC.

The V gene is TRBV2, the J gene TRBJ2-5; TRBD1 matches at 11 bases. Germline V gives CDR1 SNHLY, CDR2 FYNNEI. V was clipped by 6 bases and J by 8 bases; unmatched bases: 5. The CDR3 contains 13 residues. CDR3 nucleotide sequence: TGTGCCAGCAGCATGGGACAGGGGGGAACCCAGTACTTC. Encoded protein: CASSMGQGGTQYF.

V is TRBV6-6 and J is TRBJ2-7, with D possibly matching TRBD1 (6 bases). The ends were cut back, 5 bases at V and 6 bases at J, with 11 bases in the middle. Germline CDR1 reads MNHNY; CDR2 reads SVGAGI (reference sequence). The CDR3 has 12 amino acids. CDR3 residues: CASSLGQSEQYF. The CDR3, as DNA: TGTGCCAGCAGTCTCGGACAGTCCGAGCAGTACTTC.

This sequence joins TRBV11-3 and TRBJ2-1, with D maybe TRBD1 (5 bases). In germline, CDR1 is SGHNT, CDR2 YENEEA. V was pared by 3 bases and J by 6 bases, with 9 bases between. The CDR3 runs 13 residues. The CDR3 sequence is CASSLGQINEQFF. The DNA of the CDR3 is TGTGCCAGCAGCTTGGGGCAAATCAATGAGCAGTTCTTC.

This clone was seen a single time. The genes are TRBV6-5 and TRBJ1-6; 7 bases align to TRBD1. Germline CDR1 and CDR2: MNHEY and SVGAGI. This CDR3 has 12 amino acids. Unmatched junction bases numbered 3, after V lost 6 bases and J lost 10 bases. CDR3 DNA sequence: TGTGCCAGCAGCAGGGGGGACTCACCCCTCCACTTT. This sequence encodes CASSRGDSPLHF.

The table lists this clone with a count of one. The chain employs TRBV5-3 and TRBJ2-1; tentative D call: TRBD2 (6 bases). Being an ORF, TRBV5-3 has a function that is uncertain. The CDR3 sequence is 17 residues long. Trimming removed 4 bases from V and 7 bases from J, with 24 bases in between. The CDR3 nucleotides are TGTGCCAGAAGCCTGTGGGGAGCGGGCCCTCTGGGTAATGAGCAGTTCTTC. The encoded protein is CARSLWGAGPLGNEQFF.

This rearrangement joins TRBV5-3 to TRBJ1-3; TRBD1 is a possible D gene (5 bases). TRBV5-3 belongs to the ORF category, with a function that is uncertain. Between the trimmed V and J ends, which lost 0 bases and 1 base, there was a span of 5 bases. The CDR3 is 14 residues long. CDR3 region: CARSLAGSGNTIYF. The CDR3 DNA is TGTGCCAGAAGCTTGGCAGGGTCTGGAAACACCATATATTTT.

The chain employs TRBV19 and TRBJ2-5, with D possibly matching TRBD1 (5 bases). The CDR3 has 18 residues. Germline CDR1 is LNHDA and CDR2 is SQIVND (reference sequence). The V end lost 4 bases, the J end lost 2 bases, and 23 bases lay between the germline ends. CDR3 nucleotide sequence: TGTGCCAGTAGTACCTTTTTACAGGTGATGGGCCTACAAGAGACCCAGTACTTC. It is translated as CASSTFLQVMGLQETQYF.

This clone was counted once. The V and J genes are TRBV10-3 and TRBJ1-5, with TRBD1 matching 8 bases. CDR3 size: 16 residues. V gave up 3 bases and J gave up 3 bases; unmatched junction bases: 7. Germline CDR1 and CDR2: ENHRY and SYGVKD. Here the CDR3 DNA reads TGTGCCATCAGTGACCTACCGACAGGGGACAATCAGCCCCAGCATTTT. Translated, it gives CAISDLPTGDNQPQHF.

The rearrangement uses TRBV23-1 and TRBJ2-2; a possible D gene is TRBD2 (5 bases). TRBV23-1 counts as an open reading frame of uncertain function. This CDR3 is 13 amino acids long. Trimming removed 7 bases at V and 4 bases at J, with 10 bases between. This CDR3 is CASITEGTGELFF. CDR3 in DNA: TGCGCCAGCATCACAGAGGGCACCGGGGAGCTGTTTTTT.

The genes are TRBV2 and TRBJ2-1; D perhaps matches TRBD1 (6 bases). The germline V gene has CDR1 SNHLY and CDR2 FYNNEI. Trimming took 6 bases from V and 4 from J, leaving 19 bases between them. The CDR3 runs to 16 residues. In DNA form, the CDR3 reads TGTGCCAGCAGGGAAAGCCCGGGGACACATTACAATGAGCAGTTCTTC. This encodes CASRESPGTHYNEQFF.

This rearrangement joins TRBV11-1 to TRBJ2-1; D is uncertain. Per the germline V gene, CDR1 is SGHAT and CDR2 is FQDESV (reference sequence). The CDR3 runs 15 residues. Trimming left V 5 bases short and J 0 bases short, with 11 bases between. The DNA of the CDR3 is TGTGCCAGCAGCGCCCCCAGAAGCTCCTACAATGAGCAGTTCTTC. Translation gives CASSAPRSSYNEQFF.

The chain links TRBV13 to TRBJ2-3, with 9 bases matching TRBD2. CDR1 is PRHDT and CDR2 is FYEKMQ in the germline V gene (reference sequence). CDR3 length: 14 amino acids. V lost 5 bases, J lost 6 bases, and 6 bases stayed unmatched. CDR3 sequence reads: CASSLGLAGDTQYF. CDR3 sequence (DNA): TGTGCCAGCAGCCTGGGACTAGCTGGCGATACGCAGTATTTT.

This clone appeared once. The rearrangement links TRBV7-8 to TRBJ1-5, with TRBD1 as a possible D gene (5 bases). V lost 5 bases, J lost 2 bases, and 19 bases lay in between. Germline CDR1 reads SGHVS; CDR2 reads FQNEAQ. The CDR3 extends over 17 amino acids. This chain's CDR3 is CASSPGRKGKGNQPQHF. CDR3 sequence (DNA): TGTGCCAGCAGCCCCGGTAGAAAGGGGAAGGGCAATCAGCCCCAGCATTTT.

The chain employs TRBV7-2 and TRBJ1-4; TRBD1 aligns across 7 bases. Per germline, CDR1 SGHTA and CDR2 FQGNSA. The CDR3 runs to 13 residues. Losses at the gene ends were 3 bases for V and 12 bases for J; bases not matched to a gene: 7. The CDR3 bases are TGTGCCAGCAGCTTGCTCCGACAGGGTGAACTGTTTTTT. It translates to CASSLLRQGELFF.

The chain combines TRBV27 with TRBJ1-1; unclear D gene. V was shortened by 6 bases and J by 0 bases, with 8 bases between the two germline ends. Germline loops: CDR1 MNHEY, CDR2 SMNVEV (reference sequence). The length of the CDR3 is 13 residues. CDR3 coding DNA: TGTGCCAGCAGCGGGGTCATGAACACTGAAGCTTTCTTT. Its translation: CASSGVMNTEAFF.

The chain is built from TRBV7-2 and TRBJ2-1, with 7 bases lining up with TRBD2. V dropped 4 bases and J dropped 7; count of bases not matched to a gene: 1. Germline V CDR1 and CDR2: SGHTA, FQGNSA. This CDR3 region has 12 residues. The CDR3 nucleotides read TGTGCCAGCAGCTCCGGGGGGAATGAGCAGTTCTTC. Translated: CASSSGGNEQFF.

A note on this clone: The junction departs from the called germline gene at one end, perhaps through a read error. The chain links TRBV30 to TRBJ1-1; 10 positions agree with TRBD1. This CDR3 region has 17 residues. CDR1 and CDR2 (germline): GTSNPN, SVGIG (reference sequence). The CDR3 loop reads CAWSVRRQGARVTEAFF. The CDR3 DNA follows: TGTGCTTGGAGTGTACGGCGACAGGGGGCGCGGGTGACTGAAGCTTTCTTT. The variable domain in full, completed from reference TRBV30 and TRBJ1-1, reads SQTIHQWPATLVQPVGSPLSLECTVEGTSNPNLYWYRQAAGRGLQLLFYSVGIGQISSEVPQNLSASRPQDRQFILSSKKLLLSDSGFYLCAWSVRRQGARVTEAFFGQGTRLTVV.